This T cell receptor beta chain was identified during a study of T cell responses to AZD1222 COVID-19 vaccine. Findings of the study overall: Donors in the cohort were predominantly white British and more often female, and clonal diversity was possibly underestimated. Reports say nearly half of spike-specific TCRs go after unmutated variant regions.

A word on this clone: Its antigen is unknown.

Clones were read by immunoSEQ multiplex PCR, and TCRdb kept only the in-frame ones, dropping some. The sample yields 90,000 to 120,000 clones, about nine tenths seen once. The analysis combined second doses at about 4 or about 12 weeks. Trimming removed 5 bases at V and 3 bases at J, with 16 bases between. The CDR3 is 15 residues long. Germline values: CDR1 SNHLY, CDR2 FYNNEI. The receptor was derived from an adult who received the AZD1222 COVID-19 vaccine. Source: peripheral blood, taken 28 days after the second AZD1222 dose. The chain links TRBV2 to TRBJ2-5; D might be TRBD2 (7 bases). CDR3 DNA sequence: TGTGCCAGCAGTAAGGGGGGGACCTTAAAAGAGACCCAGTACTTC. Encoded protein: CASSKGGTLKETQYF.